The source of this T cell receptor beta chain is a study of T cells in Graves' hyperthyroidism and ophthalmopathy. With regard to this clonotype: Its specificity is not known.

Study results and limitations: Most clonotypes expanded in the thyroid (above 0.001) were also present in blood. Ophthalmopathy onset followed model prediction by a median around 6.9 months.

Orbital computed tomography, thyroid ultrasound, serum thyroxine and TRAb, and clinical symptoms together informed the diagnoses. Template material for amplifying TCR beta CDR3 regions consisted of RNA transcripts. With the HTBI primer set, the TCR CDR3 went through a first round of RT-PCR. TCRdb independently ran MiXCR on the multiplex PCR reads; one entry per CDR3 protein. The data show under 350,000 distinct CDR3 sequences, with around 25% seen just once and around 30% held by the top ten. The CDR3 is made up of 14 amino acids. CDR1 and CDR2 from the germline V gene are SGHRS and YFSETQ. V gave up 2 bases and J gave up 5 bases; unmatched junction bases: 4.

The clonotype originates from a man aged 35-49 years with Graves' hyperthyroidism that later progressed to Graves' ophthalmopathy. Specimen: blood. The chain employs TRBV5-1 and TRBJ2-7; the match to TRBD1 covers 10 bases. In DNA form, the CDR3 reads TGCGCCAGCAGCTTTGGACAGGGGGGAGACGAGCAGTACTTC. It specifies CASSFGQGGDEQYF.